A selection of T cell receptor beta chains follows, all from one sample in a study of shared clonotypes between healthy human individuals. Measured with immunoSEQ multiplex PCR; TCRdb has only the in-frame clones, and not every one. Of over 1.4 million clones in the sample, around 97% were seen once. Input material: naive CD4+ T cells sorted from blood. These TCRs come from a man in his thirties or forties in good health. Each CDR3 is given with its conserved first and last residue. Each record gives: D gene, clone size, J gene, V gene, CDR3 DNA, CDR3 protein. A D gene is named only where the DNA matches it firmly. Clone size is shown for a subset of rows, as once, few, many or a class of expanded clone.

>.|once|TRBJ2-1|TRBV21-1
TGTGCCCTTAGACAGGGGGCGCGATACAATGAGCAGTTCTTC
CALRQGARYNEQFF
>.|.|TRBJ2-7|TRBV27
TGTGCCAGCAGTTCTCGATACGAGCAGTACTTC
CASSSRYEQYF
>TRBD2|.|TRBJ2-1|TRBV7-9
TGTGCCAGCAGCCTAGCGGGAGGGCCGTTTAATGAGCAGTTCTTC
CASSLAGGPFNEQFF
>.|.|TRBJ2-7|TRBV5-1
TGCGCCAGCAGTCATCGACAGACCCAGTTCGGCGAGCAGTACTTC
CASSHRQTQFGEQYF
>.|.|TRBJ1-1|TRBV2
TGTGCCAGCAGACGGCGAGATTTATCCGTGAGCACTGAAGCTTTCTTT
CASRRRDLSVSTEAFF
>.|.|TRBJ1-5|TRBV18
TGTGCCAGCTCACGCAGGGGCGACAATCAGCCCCAGCATTTT
CASSRRGDNQPQHF
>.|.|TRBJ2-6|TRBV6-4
TGTGCCACCAGGGACTCTGGGGCCAACGTCCTGACTTTC
CATRDSGANVLTF
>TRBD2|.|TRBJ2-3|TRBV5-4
TGTGCCAGCAGCTCGGGACTAGCCGAAGATACGCAGTATTTT
CASSSGLAEDTQYF
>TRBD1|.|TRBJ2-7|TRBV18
TGTGCCAGCTCACCTACAGGGGCGTCCTACGAGCAGTACTTC
CASSPTGASYEQYF
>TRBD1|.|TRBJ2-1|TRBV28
TGTGCCAGCAGACTCCCGACAGGGAATAATGAGCAGTTCTTC
CASRLPTGNNEQFF
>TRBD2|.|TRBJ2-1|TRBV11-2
TGTGCCAGCGGAGGACTAGCGGCTTACAATGAGCAGTTCTTC
CASGGLAAYNEQFF
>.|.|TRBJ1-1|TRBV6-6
TGTGCCAGCAGTTACCCCAAGGGAGGGCTGAACACTGAAGCTTTCTTT
CASSYPKGGLNTEAFF
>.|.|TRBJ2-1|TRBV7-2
TGTGCCAGCAGCTTAGTCGCACGGGGATACTACAATGAGCAGTTCTTC
CASSLVARGYYNEQFF
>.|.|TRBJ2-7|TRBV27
TGTGCCAGCAGTTTATCGGCGGGCCTCACCGAGCAGTACTTC
CASSLSAGLTEQYF
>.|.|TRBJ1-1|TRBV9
TGTGCCAGCAGCGTAGCTTGGAACACTGAAGCTTTCTTT
CASSVAWNTEAFF
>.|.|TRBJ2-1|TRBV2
TGTGCCAGCATGTGGACGAGGGGCCGTCAATACAATGAGCAGTTCTTC
CASMWTRGRQYNEQFF
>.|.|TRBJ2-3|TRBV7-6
TGTGCCAGCAGACCACAGGGAGAATCTGATACGCAGTATTTT
CASRPQGESDTQYF
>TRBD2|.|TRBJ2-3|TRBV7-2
TGTGCCAGCAGCTTAGGAGCGGGAACAGATACGCAGTATTTT
CASSLGAGTDTQYF
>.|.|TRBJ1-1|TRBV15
TGTGCCACCAGCAGAGATCAAAGGAACACTGAAGCTTTCTTT
CATSRDQRNTEAFF
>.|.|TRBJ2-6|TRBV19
TGTGCCAGTAGTATCAGAGGGGCTGGGGCCAACGTCCTGACTTTC
CASSIRGAGANVLTF
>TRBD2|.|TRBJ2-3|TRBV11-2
TGTGCCAGCAGCGATGGACTCAGGAAACTAGCGGGCACAGATACGCAGTATTTT
CASSDGLRKLAGTDTQYF
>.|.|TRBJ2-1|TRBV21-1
TGTGCCAGCACCGGTGTGCAGTTCTTC
CASTGVQFF
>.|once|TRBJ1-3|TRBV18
TGTGCCAGCTCACCACCGGGTAGATCTGGAAACACCATATATTTT
CASSPPGRSGNTIYF
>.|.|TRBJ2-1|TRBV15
TGTGCCACCAGCAGAGATTTGCTAGAGGACAATGAGCAGTTCTTC
CATSRDLLEDNEQFF
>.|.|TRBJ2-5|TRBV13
TGTGCCAGCAGCTACCAAGAGACCCAGTACTTC
CASSYQETQYF
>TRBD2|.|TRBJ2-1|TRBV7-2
TGTGCCATAAGGACTAGCGGGAGCAATGAGCAGTTCTTC
CAIRTSGSNEQFF
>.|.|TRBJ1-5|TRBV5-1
TGCGCCAGCAGCATCGACTATAGCAATCAGCCCCAGCATTTT
CASSIDYSNQPQHF
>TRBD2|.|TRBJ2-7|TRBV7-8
TGTGCCAGCAGCTTAGAGTGGCGGGAGCTGCTTCCTGAGCAGTACTTC
CASSLEWRELLPEQYF
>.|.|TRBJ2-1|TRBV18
TGTGCCAGCTCAGGCGCTTCAGGGACTCGGTTCTTC
CASSGASGTRFF
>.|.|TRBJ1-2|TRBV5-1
TGCGCCAGCAGCAAGAGGGACGGCTGGTATGGCTACACCTTC
CASSKRDGWYGYTF
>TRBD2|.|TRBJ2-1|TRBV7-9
TGTGCCAGCAGCCCCAAAGCGGGAGATTCCTACAATGAGCAGTTCTTC
CASSPKAGDSYNEQFF
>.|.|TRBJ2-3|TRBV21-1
.
CASSKVASGSTDTQYF
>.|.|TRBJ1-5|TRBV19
TGTGCCAGTAGTATTCTCGAGTTGGGAGGTCAGCCCCAGCATTTT
CASSILELGGQPQHF
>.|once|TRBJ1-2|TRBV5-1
TGCGCCAGCAGCTTGGGGCAGAGATATGGCTACACCTTC
CASSLGQRYGYTF
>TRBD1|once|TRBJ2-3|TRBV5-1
TGCGCCAGCAGCCTTGGGACAGGGCCTAGTATAAGCACAGATACGCAGTATTTT
CASSLGTGPSISTDTQYF
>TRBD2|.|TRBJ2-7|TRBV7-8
TGTGCCAGCAGCCCCTTTCCGGGACTAGCGGATACCTACGAGCAGTACTTC
CASSPFPGLADTYEQYF
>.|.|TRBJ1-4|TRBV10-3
TGTGCCATCAGTGAGTGGAACCGTGCAACTAATGAAAAACTGTTTTTT
CAISEWNRATNEKLFF
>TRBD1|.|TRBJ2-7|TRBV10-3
TGTGCCATCAACAGGGGGCAGAACGAGCAGTACTTC
CAINRGQNEQYF
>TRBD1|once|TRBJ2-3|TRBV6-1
TGTGCCAGCAGTGAGTTAGGGACAGGGTTCACAGATACGCAGTATTTT
CASSELGTGFTDTQYF
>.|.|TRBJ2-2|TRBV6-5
TGTGCCAGCAGCCCCAGGGGATCGAACACCGGGGAGCTGTTTTTT
CASSPRGSNTGELFF
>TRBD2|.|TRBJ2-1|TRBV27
TGTGCCAGCAGACCCCGAGGGTTGGTAGCGGGGTACAATGAGCAGTTCTTC
CASRPRGLVAGYNEQFF
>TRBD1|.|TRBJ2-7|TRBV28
TGTGCCAGCAGGTTCATCCCTGACAGGGGCTCCTACGAGCAGTACTTC
CASRFIPDRGSYEQYF
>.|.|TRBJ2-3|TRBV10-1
TGCGCCAGCAGTGACGAGATCACAGATACGCAGTATTTT
CASSDEITDTQYF
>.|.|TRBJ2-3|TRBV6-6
TGTGCCAGCAGTTACTTCGACATATCAGTCACAGATACGCAGTATTTT
CASSYFDISVTDTQYF
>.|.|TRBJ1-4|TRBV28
TGTGCCAGCAGTATATATCCAGGCGAAGCTAATGAAAAACTGTTTTTT
CASSIYPGEANEKLFF
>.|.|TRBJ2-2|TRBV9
TGTGCCAGCAGCGTAGAATTGAACACCGGGGAGCTGTTTTTT
CASSVELNTGELFF
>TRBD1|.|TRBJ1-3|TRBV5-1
TGCGCCAGCAGTCATCTCGCCGGGACAGGGAGGAACACCATATATTTT
CASSHLAGTGRNTIYF
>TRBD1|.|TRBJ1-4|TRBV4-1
TGCGCCAGCAGCCAAGATCAAGGGGGCCGTGAAAAACTGTTTTTT
CASSQDQGGREKLFF